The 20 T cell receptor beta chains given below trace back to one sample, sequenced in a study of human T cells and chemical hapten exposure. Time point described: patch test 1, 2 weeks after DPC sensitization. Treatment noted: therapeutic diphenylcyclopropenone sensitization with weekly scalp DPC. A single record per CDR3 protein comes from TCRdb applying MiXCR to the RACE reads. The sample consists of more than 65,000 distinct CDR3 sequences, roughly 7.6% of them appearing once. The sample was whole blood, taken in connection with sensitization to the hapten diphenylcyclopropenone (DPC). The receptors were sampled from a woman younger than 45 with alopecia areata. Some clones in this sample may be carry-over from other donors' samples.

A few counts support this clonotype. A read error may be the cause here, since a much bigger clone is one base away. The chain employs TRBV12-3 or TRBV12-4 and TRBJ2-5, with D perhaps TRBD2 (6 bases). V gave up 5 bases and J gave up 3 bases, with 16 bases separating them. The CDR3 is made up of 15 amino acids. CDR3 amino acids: CASSPRCGGEETQYF. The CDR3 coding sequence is TGTGCCAGCAGTCCCCGATGTGGCGGGGAAGAGACCCAGTACTTC.

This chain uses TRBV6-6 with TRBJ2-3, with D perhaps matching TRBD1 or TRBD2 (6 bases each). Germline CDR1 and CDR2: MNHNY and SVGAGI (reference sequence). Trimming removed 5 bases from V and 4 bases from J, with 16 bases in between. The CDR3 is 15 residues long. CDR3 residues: CASSRSRGGADTQYF. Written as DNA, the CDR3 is TGTGCCAGCAGTCGAAGCAGGGGCGGGGCAGATACGCAGTATTTT.

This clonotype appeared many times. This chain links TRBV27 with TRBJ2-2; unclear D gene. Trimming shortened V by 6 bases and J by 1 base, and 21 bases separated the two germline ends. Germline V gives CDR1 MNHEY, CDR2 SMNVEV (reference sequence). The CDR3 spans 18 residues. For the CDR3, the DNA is TGTGCCAGCAGCCTTAGGGCCAGGTCATACATGAACACCGGGGAGCTGTTTTTT. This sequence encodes CASSLRARSYMNTGELFF.

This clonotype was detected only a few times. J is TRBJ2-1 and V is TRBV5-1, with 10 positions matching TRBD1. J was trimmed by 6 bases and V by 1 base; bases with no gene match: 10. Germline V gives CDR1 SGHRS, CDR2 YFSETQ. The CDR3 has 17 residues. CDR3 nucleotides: TGCGCCAGCAGCTTGCTATGGGGACAGGGGACGGGCAATGAGCAGTTCTTC. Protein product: CASSLLWGQGTGNEQFF.

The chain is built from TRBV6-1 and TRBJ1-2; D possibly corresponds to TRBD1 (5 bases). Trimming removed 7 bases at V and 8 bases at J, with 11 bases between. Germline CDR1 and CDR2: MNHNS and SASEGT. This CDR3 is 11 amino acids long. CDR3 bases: TGTGCCAGCATGCCGGGGCCGGGCTACACCTTC. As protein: CASMPGPGYTF.

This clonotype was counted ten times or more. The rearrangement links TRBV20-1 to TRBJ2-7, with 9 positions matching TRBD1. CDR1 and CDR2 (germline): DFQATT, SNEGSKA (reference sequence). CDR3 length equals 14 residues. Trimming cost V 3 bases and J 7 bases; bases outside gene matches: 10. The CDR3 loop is CSASDTGGEWEQYF. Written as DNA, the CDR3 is TGCAGTGCTAGTGATACAGGGGGCGAATGGGAGCAGTACTTC.

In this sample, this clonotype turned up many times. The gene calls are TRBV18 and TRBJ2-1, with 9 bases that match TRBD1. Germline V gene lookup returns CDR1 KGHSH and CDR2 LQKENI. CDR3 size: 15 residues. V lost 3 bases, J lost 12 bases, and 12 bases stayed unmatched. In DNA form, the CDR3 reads TGTGCCAGCTCACCCGGGACAGGGCGAAGTACCCTGCAGTTCTTC. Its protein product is CASSPGTGRSTLQFF.

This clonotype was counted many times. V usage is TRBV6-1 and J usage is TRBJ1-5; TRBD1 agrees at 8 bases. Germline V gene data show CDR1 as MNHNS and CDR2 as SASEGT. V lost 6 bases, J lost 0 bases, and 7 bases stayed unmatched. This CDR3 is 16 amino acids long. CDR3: CASRDRARGSNQPQHF. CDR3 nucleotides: TGTGCCAGCAGGGACAGGGCTCGGGGTAGCAATCAGCCCCAGCATTTT.

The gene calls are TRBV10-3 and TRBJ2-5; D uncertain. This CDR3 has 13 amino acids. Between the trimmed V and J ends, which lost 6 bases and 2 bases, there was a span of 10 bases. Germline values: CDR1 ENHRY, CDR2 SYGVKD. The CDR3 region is CAISRAIQETQYF. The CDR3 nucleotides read TGTGCCATCAGCCGAGCAATTCAAGAGACCCAGTACTTC.

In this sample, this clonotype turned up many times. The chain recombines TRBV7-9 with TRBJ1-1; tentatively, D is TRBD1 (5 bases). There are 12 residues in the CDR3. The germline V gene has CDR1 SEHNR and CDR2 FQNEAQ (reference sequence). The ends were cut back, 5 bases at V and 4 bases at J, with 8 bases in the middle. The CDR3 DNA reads TGTGCCAGCAGCCAGGGTATCACTGAAGCTTTCTTT. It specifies CASSQGITEAFF.

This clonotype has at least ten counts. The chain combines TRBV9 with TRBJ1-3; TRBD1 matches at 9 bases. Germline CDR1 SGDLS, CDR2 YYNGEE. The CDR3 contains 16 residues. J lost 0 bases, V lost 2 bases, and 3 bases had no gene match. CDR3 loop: CASSVSTGGSGNTIYF. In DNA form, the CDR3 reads TGTGCCAGCAGCGTCTCGACAGGGGGCTCTGGAAACACCATATATTTT.

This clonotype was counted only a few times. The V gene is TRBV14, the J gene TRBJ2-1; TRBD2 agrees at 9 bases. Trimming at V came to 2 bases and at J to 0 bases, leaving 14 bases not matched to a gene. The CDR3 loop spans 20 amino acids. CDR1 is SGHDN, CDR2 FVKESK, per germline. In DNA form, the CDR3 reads TGTGCCAGCAGCCAACCAGGGCTAGCGGGGCCTAGGGTCTCCTACAATGAGCAGTTCTTC. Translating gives CASSQPGLAGPRVSYNEQFF.

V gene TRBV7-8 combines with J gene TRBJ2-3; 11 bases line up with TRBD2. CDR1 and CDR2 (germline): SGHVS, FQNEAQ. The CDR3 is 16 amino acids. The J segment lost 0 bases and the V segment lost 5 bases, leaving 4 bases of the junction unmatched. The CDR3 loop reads CASSLSGGGSTDTQYF. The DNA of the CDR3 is TGTGCCAGCAGCCTTAGCGGGGGGGGTAGCACAGATACGCAGTATTTT.

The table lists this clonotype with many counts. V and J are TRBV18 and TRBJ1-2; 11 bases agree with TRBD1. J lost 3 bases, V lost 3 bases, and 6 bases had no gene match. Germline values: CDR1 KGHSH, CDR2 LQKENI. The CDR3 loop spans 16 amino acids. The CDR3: CASSPDRGQRDYGYTF. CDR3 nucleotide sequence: TGTGCCAGCTCACCGGACAGGGGGCAGAGGGACTATGGCTACACCTTC.

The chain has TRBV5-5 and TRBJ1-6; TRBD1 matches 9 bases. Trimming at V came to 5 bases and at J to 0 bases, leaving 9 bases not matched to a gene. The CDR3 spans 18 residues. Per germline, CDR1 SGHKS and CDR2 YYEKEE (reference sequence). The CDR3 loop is CASSPLGQGSSYNSPLHF. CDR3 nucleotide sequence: TGTGCCAGCAGTCCTCTCGGACAGGGGAGCTCCTATAATTCACCCCTCCACTTT.

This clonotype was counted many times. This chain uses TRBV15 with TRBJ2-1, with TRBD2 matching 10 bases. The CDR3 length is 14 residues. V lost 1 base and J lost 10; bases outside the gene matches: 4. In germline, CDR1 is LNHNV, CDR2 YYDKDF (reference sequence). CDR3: CATSRAERGGEQFF. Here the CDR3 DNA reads TGTGCCACCAGCAGAGCGGAGCGGGGGGGGGAGCAGTTCTTC.

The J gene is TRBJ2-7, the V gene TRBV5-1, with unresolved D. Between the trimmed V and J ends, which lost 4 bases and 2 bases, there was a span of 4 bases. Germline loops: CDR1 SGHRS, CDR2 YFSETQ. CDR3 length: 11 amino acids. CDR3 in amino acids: CASSGTYEQYF. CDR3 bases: TGCGCCAGCAGCGGTACCTACGAGCAGTACTTC. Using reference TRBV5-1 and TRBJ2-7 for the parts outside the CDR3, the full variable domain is KAGVTQTPRYLIKTRGQQVTLSCSPISGHRSVSWYQQTPGQGLQFLFEYFSETQRNKGNFPGRFSGRQFSNSRSEMNVSTLELGDSALYLCASSGTYEQYFGPGTRLTVT.

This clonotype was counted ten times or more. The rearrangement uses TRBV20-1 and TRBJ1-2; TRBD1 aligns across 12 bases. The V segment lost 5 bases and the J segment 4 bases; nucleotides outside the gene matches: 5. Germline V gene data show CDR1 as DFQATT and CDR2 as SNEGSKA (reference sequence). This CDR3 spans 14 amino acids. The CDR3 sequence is CSASGTGGAYGYTF. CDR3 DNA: TGCAGTGCTTCCGGGACAGGGGGCGCCTATGGCTACACCTTC.

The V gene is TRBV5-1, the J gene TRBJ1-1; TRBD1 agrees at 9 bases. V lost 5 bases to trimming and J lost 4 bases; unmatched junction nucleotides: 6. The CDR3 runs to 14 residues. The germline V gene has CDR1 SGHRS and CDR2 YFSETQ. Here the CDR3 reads CASRSGTGSTEAFF. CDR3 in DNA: TGCGCCAGCAGGTCCGGGACAGGGAGCACTGAAGCTTTCTTT.

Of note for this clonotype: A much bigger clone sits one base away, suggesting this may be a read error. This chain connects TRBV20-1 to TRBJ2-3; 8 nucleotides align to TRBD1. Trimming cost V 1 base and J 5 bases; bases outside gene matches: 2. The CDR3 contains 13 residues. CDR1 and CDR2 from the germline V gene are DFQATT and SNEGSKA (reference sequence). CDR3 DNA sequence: TGCAGTGCTAGAGGGACAGGGCGAGATACGCAGTATTTT. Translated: CSARGTGRDTQYF.